These 5 T cell receptor beta chains were all obtained from the same sample, sequenced in a study of blood T cell repertoires in COVID-19. Generated by immunoSEQ multiplex PCR, the TCRdb table keeps only in-frame clones and is missing some. Among tens of thousands of clones, 80% to 90% were seen once, and the ten largest hold roughly 8.2%. The sample comprised peripheral blood. These receptors were obtained from a human donor in a cohort sampled during active COVID-19.

This sequence joins TRBV7-9 and TRBJ1-2, with D possibly TRBD1 on 6 matching bases. CDR3 length equals 12 residues. From germline, CDR1 is SEHNR and CDR2 FQNEAQ (reference sequence). V was clipped by 3 bases and J by 6 bases, with 8 bases between them. The CDR3 sequence: CASSLRTDGYTF. The CDR3 bases are TGTGCCAGCAGCTTGCGGACAGATGGCTACACCTTC.

The chain couples TRBV4-1 to TRBJ2-1; TRBD2 agrees at 7 bases. The CDR3 totals 16 residues. V trimming: 0 bases; J trimming: 4 bases; junction bases outside the gene matches: 6. The germline CDR1 and CDR2 sequences are MGHRA and YSYEKL. DNA for the CDR3: TGCGCCAGCAGCCAAGATGTGGCCGGGGGGTACAATGAGCAGTTCTTC. It yields the protein CASSQDVAGGYNEQFF.

This rearrangement joins TRBV6-2 or TRBV6-3 to TRBJ2-7, with TRBD2 matching 12 bases. The CDR3 sequence is 15 residues long. Looked up from germline, CDR1 is MNHEY and CDR2 is SVGEGT. V lost 1 base, J lost 3 bases, and 1 base stayed unmatched. CDR3 protein: CASSYLTSGGYEQYF. DNA of the CDR3: TGTGCCAGCAGTTACTTGACTAGCGGGGGCTACGAGCAGTACTTC.

The gene calls are TRBV6-5 and TRBJ2-7, with D tentatively TRBD2 (5 bases). Germline CDR1 reads MNHEY; CDR2 reads SVGAGI. V was cut by 6 bases and J by 5 bases, with 11 bases left in between. The CDR3 length is 12 residues. This chain's CDR3 is CASRGGENEQYF. Here the CDR3 DNA reads TGTGCCAGCAGGGGTGGGGAGAACGAGCAGTACTTC.

The chain has TRBV6-5 and TRBJ1-1; D might be TRBD1 (6 bases). Trimming cost V 4 bases and J 5 bases, with 17 bases left between them. Looked up from germline, CDR1 is MNHEY and CDR2 is SVGAGI. The CDR3 is 15 residues long. The CDR3 DNA sequence: TGTGCCAGCAGTTCACGGGGGGGCGCGTGGACTGAAGCTTTCTTT. Its protein is CASSSRGGAWTEAFF.